This TCR beta chain derives from a study of cytomegalovirus exposure and HLA in healthy donors. PCR primers comprised 60 Vbeta and 13 Jbeta primers. The table came from immunoSEQ multiplex PCR; TCRdb's copy has only in-frame clones and leaves some out. The repertoire table contains more than 45,000 clones. Germline CDR1 reads SGHDT; CDR2 reads YYEEEE. V was pared by 0 bases and J by 6 bases, with 16 bases between. CDR3 length: 16 amino acids. This TCR derives from a woman aged 55-70 years in good health and CMV-seropositive. The chain recombines TRBV5-6 with TRBJ1-5, with D maybe TRBD1 (6 bases). The source material was PBMCs. The CDR3 reads CASSLGSTGFGQPQHF. As DNA, the CDR3 is TGTGCCAGCAGCTTGGGGTCTACAGGGTTTGGTCAGCCCCAGCATTTT.